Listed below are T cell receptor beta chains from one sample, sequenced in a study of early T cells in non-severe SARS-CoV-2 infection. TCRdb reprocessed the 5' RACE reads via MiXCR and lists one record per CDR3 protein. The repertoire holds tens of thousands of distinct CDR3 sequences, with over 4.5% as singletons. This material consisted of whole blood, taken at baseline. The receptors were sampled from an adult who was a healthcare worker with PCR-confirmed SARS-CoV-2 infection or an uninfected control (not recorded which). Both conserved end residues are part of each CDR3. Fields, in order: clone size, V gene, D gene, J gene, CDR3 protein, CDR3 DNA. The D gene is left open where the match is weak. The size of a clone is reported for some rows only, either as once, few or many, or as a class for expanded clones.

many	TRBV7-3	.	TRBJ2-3	CASSHPGESTDTQYF	TGTGCCAGCAGCCACCCGGGAGAGAGCACAGATACGCAGTATTTT
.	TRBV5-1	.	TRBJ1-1	CASSPNWGTEAFF	TGCGCCAGCAGCCCCAACTGGGGGACTGAAGCTTTCTTT
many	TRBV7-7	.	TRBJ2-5	CASSTDRSETQYF	TGTGCCAGCTCTACGGACAGATCGGAGACCCAGTACTTC
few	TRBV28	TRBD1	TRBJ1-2	CASLGQNYGYTF	TGTGCCAGCCTGGGACAGAACTATGGCTACACCTTC
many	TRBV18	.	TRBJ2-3	CASSPSTDTQYF	TGCGCCAGCTCCCCAAGCACAGATACGCAGTATTTT
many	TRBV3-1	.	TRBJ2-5	CASSQSRVAKETQYF	TGTGCCAGCAGCCAATCCCGGGTAGCGAAAGAGACCCAGTACTTC
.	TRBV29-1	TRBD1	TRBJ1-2	CSVGGMDRDTF	TGCAGCGTTGGGGGGATGGACAGGGACACCTTC
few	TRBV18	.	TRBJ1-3	CASSPRDISGNTIYF	TGTGCCAGCTCACCGCGAGACATCTCTGGAAACACCATATATTTT
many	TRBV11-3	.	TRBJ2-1	CASSLRWRGNEQFF	TGTGCCAGCAGCTTAAGGTGGAGAGGGAATGAGCAGTTCTTC
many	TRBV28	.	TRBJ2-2	CASSGYRAGANTGELFF	TGTGCCAGCAGTGGTTATAGGGCAGGAGCGAACACCGGGGAGCTGTTTTTT
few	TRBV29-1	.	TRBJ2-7	CSVMDGPGEQYF	TGCAGCGTGATGGACGGCCCCGGGGAGCAGTACTTC
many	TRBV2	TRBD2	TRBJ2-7	CASSRSGRAAEQYF	TGTGCCAGCAGTCGTAGCGGGAGGGCCGCCGAGCAGTACTTC
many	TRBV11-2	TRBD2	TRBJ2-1	CASSLTSGIYNEQFF	TGTGCCAGCAGCTTAACTAGCGGGATCTACAATGAGCAGTTCTTC
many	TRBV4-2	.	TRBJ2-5	CASSQGIYQETQYF	TGTGCCAGCAGCCAAGGAATTTACCAAGAGACCCAGTACTTC
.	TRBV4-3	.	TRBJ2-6	CASSPQRSGANVLTF	TGCGCCAGCAGCCCCCAGCGCTCTGGGGCCAACGTCCTGACTTTC
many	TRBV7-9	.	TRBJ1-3	CASSPFGDTENTIYF	TGTGCCAGCAGTCCCTTTGGGGACACTGAAAACACCATATATTTT
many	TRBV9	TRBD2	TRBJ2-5	CASSAGGSGETQYF	TGTGCCAGCAGCGCCGGGGGGAGCGGCGAGACCCAGTACTTC
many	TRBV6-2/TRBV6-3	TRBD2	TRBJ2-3	CASSYSPGTSGGATDTQYF	TGTGCCAGCAGTTATTCCCCCGGGACTAGCGGGGGGGCCACAGATACGCAGTATTTT
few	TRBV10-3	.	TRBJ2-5	CATGGGWKETQYF	TGTGCCACCGGAGGGGGTTGGAAAGAGACCCAGTACTTC
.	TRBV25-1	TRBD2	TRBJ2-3	CASSESPSGSPDTQYF	TGTGCCAGCAGTGAATCGCCTAGCGGGAGCCCAGATACGCAGTATTTT
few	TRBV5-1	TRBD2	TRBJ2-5	CASSSAGGLQETQYF	TGCGCCAGCAGTTCGGCGGGGGGGCTCCAAGAGACCCAGTACTTC
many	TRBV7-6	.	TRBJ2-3	CASSSVADTQYF	TGTGCCAGCAGCTCTGTAGCAGATACGCAGTATTTT
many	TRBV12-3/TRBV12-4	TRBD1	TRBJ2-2	CASSLSIQGATGELFF	TGTGCCAGCAGTTTATCTATACAGGGGGCAACGGGGGAGCTGTTTTTT
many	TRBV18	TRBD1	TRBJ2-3	CASSLPDRFTDTQYF	TGTGCCAGCTCACTCCCGGACAGGTTCACAGATACGCAGTATTTT
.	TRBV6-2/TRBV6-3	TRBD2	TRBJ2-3	CASSYPRGLGRDTQYF	TGTGCCAGCAGTTACCCGAGGGGACTAGGGCGCGATACGCAGTATTTT
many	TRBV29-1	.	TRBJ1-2	CSVELGLEGYTF	TGCAGCGTTGAGCTAGGGCTAGAAGGCTACACCTTC
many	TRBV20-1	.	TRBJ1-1	CSAPGRMNTEAFF	TGCAGTGCCCCGGGACGGATGAACACTGAAGCTTTCTTT
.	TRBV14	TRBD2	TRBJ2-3	CASSQDLRTSGRDTQYF	TGTGCCAGCAGCCAAGATCTTCGGACTAGCGGGAGAGATACGCAGTATTTT
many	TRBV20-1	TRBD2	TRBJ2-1	CSAAPLGGRMNEQFF	TGCAGTGCTGCCCCCCTCGGCGGGAGGATGAATGAGCAGTTCTTC
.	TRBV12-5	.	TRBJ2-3	CASGRTISTDTQYF	TGTGCTAGTGGGCGGACTATTTCCACAGATACGCAGTATTTT
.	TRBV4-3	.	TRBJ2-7	CASSQDHRDGGYEQYF	TGCGCCAGCAGCCAAGACCACAGGGACGGCGGCTACGAGCAGTACTTC
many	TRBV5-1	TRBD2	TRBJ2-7	CASSPGLAGGPTYEQYF	TGCGCCAGCAGCCCGGGACTAGCGGGAGGGCCAACCTACGAGCAGTACTTC
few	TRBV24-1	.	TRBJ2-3	CATSEWTSPSTDTQYF	TGTGCCACCAGTGAGTGGACATCCCCTAGCACAGATACGCAGTATTTT
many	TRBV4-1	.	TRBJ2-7	CASSQGLEQYF	TGCGCCAGCAGCCAGGGGCTCGAGCAGTACTTC
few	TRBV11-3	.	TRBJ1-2	CASSHRVLGNYGYTF	TGTGCCAGCAGTCACCGGGTCCTGGGGAACTATGGCTACACCTTC
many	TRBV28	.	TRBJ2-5	CASRPQGGSETQYF	TGTGCCAGCAGGCCCCAAGGGGGTTCCGAGACCCAGTACTTC
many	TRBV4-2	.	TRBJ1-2	CASSQDGPNGYTF	TGTGCCAGCAGCCAAGATGGGCCTAATGGCTACACCTTC
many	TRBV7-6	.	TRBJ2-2	CASSLVGGTGELFF	TGTGCCAGCAGCTTAGTTGGGGGCACCGGGGAGCTGTTTTTT
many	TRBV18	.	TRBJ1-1	CASSPGAGRTEAFF	TGTGCCAGCTCACCGGGGGCAGGGAGGACTGAAGCTTTCTTT
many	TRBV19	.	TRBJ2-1	CASSSSGRSNEQFF	TGTGCCAGTAGTTCAAGCGGGCGCTCCAATGAGCAGTTCTTC
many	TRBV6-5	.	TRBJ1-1	CASSSHPRDTEAFF	TGTGCCAGCAGTTCTCATCCCCGGGACACTGAAGCTTTCTTT
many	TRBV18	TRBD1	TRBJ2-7	CASSPRQGRGEQYF	TGTGCCAGCTCACCTCGACAGGGGCGAGGGGAGCAGTACTTC
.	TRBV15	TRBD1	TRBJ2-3	CATSREGRGPTDTQYF	TGTGCCACCAGCAGAGAGGGCAGGGGGCCCACAGATACGCAGTATTTT
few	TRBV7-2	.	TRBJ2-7	CASSRQGRGEQYF	TGTGCCAGCAGCCGCCAGGGGAGAGGCGAGCAGTACTTC
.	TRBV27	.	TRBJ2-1	CASSPPGTYYSAEQFF	TGTGCCAGCAGTCCCCCCGGGACATACTATTCGGCTGAGCAGTTCTTC
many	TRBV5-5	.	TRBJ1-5	CASSLGEYQPQHF	TGTGCCAGCAGCTTAGGGGAGTATCAGCCCCAGCATTTT
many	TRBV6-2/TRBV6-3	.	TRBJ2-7	CASGDGDEQYF	TGTGCCAGCGGGGATGGGGACGAGCAGTACTTC
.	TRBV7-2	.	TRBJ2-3	CASSSGPRAGTDTQYF	TGTGCCAGCAGCTCAGGGCCAAGGGCAGGGACAGATACGCAGTATTTT
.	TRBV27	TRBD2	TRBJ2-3	CASRDRLAGPPHTQYF	TGTGCCAGCAGAGACCGCTTAGCGGGTCCCCCGCATACGCAGTATTTT
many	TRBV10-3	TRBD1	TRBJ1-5	CAISEGTGEYQPQHF	TGTGCCATCAGTGAGGGGACAGGGGAATATCAGCCCCAGCATTTT
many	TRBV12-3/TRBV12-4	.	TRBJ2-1	CASSLGLGVRNEQFF	TGTGCCAGCAGTTTAGGGCTGGGGGTGCGGAATGAGCAGTTCTTC
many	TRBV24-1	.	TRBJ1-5	CATSDTQGNQPQHF	TGTGCCACCAGTGACACCCAGGGCAATCAGCCCCAGCATTTT
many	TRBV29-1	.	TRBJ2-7	CSVGWGAKSEQYF	TGCAGCGTGGGTTGGGGGGCAAAAAGCGAGCAGTACTTC